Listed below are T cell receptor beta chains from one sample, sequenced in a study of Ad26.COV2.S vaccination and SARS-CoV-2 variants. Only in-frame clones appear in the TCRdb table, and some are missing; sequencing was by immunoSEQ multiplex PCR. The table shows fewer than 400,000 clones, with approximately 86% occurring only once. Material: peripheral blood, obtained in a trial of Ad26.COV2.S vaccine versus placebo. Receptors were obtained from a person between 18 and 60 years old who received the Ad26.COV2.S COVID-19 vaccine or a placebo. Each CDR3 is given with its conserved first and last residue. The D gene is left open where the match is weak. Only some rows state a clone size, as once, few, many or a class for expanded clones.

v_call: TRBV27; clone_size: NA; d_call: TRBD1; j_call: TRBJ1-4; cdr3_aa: CASRPGTAATNEKLFF; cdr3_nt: TGTGCCAGCAGGCCAGGGACAGCCGCAACTAATGAAAAACTGTTTTTT
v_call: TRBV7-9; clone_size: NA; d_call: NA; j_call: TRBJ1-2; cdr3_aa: CASSSEGVRGEDYGYTF; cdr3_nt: TGTGCCAGCAGCTCCGAGGGGGTTCGGGGAGAAGATTATGGCTACACCTTC
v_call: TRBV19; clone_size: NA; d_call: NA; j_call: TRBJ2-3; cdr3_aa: CASSARRGGGTDTQYF; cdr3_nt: TGTGCCAGTAGTGCCAGGCGAGGCGGGGGCACAGATACGCAGTATTTT
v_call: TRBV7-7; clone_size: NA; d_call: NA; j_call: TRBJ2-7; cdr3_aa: CASSLGDGDEQYF; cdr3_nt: TGTGCTAGCAGCTTAGGCGACGGAGACGAGCAGTACTTC
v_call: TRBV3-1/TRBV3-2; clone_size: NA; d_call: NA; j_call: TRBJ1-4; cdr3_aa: CASSQAYLATNEKLFF; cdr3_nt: TGTGCCAGCAGCCAAGCCTACCTAGCAACTAATGAAAAACTGTTTTTT
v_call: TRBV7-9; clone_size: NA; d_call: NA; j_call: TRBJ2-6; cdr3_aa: CASSLIQANVLTF; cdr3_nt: TGTGCCAGCAGCCTCATTCAGGCCAACGTCCTGACTTTC
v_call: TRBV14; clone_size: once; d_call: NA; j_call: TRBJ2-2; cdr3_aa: CASSRRAEGARTGELFF; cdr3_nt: TGTGCCAGCAGCCGAAGGGCGGAGGGGGCAAGAACCGGGGAGCTGTTTTTT
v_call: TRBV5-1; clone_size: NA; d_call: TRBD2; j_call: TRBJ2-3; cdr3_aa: CASSLSGGETYTQYF; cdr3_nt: TGCGCCAGCAGCTTAAGCGGGGGGGAAACTTATACGCAGTATTTT
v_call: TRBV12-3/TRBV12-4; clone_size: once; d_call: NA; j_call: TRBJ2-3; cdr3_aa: CASKQGTDTQYF; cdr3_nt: TGTGCCAGCAAGCAGGGCACAGATACGCAGTATTTT
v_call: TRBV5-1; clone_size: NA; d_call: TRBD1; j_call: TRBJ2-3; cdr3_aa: CASSLRGGQPTDTQYF; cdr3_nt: TGCGCCAGCAGCTTACGAGGGGGCCAGCCCACAGATACGCAGTATTTT
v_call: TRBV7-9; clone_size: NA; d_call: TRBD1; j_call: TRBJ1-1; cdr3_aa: CASSLGQGTNTEAFF; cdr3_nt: TGTGCCAGCAGCCTAGGACAGGGGACGAACACTGAAGCTTTCTTT
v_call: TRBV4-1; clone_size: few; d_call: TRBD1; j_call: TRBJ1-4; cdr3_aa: CASSQAGQGGEKLFF; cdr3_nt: TGCGCCAGCAGCCAGGCGGGACAGGGGGGCGAAAAACTGTTTTTT
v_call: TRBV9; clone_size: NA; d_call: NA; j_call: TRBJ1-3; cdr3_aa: CASSKSRGRGNTIYF; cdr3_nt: TGTGCCAGCAGCAAAAGTCGGGGGCGAGGAAACACCATATATTTT
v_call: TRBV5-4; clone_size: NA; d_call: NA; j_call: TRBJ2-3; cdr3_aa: CASSFGRGPDTQYF; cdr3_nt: TGTGCCAGCAGCTTTGGCCGGGGCCCAGATACGCAGTATTTT
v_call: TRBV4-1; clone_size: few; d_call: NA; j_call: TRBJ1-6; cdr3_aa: CASSQGDVSPLHF; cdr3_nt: TGCGCCAGCAGCCAAGGCGACGTTTCACCCCTCCACTTT
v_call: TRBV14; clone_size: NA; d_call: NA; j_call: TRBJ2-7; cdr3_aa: CASSQSGSSYEQYF; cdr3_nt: TGTGCCAGCAGCCAAAGCGGTAGCTCCTACGAGCAGTACTTC
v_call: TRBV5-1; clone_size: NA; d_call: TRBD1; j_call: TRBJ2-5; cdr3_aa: CASRFDRGPQETQYF; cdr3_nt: TGCGCCAGCAGATTTGACAGGGGGCCCCAAGAGACCCAGTACTTC
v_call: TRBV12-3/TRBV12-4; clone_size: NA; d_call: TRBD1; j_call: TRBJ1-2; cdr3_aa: CASGNRGYGYTF; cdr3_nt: TGTGCCAGCGGGAACAGGGGCTATGGCTACACCTTC
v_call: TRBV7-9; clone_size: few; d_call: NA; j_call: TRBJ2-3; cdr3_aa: CASSLVSHTDTQYF; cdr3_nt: TGTGCCAGCAGCTTAGTGAGCCACACAGATACGCAGTATTTT
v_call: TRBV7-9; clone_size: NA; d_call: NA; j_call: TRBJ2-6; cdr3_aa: CASSLLLQSGANVLTF; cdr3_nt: TGTGCCAGCAGCCTACTGCTCCAGTCGGGGGCCAACGTCCTGACTTTC
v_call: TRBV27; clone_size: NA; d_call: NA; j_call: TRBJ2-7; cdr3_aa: CASRIQGNRDEQYF; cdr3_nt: TGTGCCAGCAGAATTCAGGGGAATAGAGACGAGCAGTACTTC
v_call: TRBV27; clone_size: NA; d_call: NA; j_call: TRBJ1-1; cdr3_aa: CASSLTGMATEAFF; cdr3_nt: TGTGCCAGCAGTTTAACAGGGATGGCCACTGAAGCTTTCTTT
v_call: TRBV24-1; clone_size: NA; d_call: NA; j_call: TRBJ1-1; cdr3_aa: CATSAGEGNTEAFF; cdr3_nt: TGTGCCACCAGTGCAGGCGAGGGGAACACTGAAGCTTTCTTT
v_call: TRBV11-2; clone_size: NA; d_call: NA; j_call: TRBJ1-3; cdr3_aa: CASSLVGRYSGNTIYF; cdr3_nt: TGTGCCAGCAGCTTAGTTGGACGTTACTCTGGAAACACCATATATTTT